Each of the 21 T cell receptor beta chains below was sequenced from the same sample in a study of cytomegalovirus exposure and HLA in healthy donors. Here immunoSEQ multiplex PCR was the method, and the copy in TCRdb shows in-frame clones only, minus some. The sample holds 100,000 to 150,000 clones, about 96% seen once. Sequencing was performed on PBMCs. The receptors shown here come from a man between 18 and 35 years old in good health and CMV-seronegative.

The chain joins TRBV7-2 to TRBJ2-7, with D unresolved. The germline V gene has CDR1 SGHTA and CDR2 FQGNSA. The CDR3 is 13 amino acids. Trimming stripped 2 bases from V and 1 base from J, with 6 bases between. In DNA, the CDR3 is TGTGCCAGCAGCTTATCACAGTCCTACGAGCAGTACTTC. Translating gives CASSLSQSYEQYF.

The chain recombines TRBV29-1 with TRBJ2-1; 11 nucleotides match TRBD1. Germline loops: CDR1 SQVTM, CDR2 ANQGSEA. This CDR3 has 13 amino acids. Unmatched junction bases numbered 4, after V lost 6 bases and J lost 6 bases. DNA of the CDR3: TGCAGCGTCGGGACAGGGGGGATCAATGAGCAGTTCTTC. It translates to CSVGTGGINEQFF.

The gene calls are TRBV9 and TRBJ2-2; possibly TRBD1 for D (5 bases). Looked up from germline, CDR1 is SGDLS and CDR2 is YYNGEE. V was clipped by 4 bases and J by 3 bases, with 22 bases between them. The CDR3 loop spans 18 amino acids. CDR3 bases: TGTGCCAGCAGCTTCCGCCGGCAGTTGACAGTCCACACCGGGGAGCTGTTTTTT. As protein: CASSFRRQLTVHTGELFF.

The gene calls are TRBV6-1 and TRBJ2-5, with D possibly matching TRBD2 (6 bases). Deletions cut 2 bases from V and 6 bases from J, with 7 bases between. Per germline, CDR1 MNHNS and CDR2 SASEGT. This CDR3 contains 12 residues. The CDR3 region has the DNA TGTGCCAGCAGTGAACGGGAGCAGACCCAGTACTTC. It specifies CASSEREQTQYF.

The gene calls are TRBV7-9 and TRBJ2-2, with 9 bases identical to TRBD1. With V trimmed by 3 bases and J by 6 bases, 5 bases remained unmatched. This CDR3 spans 15 amino acids. From germline, CDR1 is SEHNR and CDR2 FQNEAQ (reference sequence). The CDR3 region has the DNA TGTGCCAGCAGCTTGGGACAGGGAGGGGCCGGGGAGCTGTTTTTT. This translates into CASSLGQGGAGELFF.

V gene TRBV7-2 combines with J gene TRBJ2-7, with 8 nucleotides matching TRBD1. Per germline, CDR1 SGHTA and CDR2 FQGNSA. V lost 3 bases, J lost 6 bases, and 10 bases stayed unmatched. The CDR3 runs 15 residues. The CDR3 DNA follows: TGTGCCAGCAGCTTTGACCGGACAGGGAGACGCGAGCAGTACTTC. Protein: CASSFDRTGRREQYF.

This sequence joins TRBV18 and TRBJ2-5; D is unresolved. V lost 0 bases and J lost 5, with 7 bases in between. CDR3 length: 13 residues. Germline CDR1 KGHSH, CDR2 LQKENI. CDR3 amino acids: CASSPPVEETQYF. The CDR3 region has the DNA TGTGCCAGCTCACCACCGGTGGAGGAGACCCAGTACTTC.

The chain combines TRBV7-2 with TRBJ1-4; 7 nucleotides line up with TRBD1. This CDR3 spans 15 amino acids. V was pared by 5 bases and J by 2 bases, with 5 bases of the junction left unmatched. The germline V gene has CDR1 SGHTA and CDR2 FQGNSA. CDR3 region: CASSQEGATNEKLFF. CDR3 nucleotides: TGTGCCAGCAGCCAAGAGGGGGCGACTAATGAAAAACTGTTTTTT.

The CDR3 spells CATSRWVGAGVIEQFF. The CDR3 nucleotides are TGTGCCACCAGCAGATGGGTAGGAGCGGGAGTAATTGAGCAGTTCTTC. The rearrangement joins TRBV15 to TRBJ2-1; 8 bases agree with TRBD2. This CDR3 comprises 16 residues. V was clipped by 2 bases and J by 9 bases; unmatched bases: 12. The germline gives CDR1 LNHNV, CDR2 YYDKDF (reference sequence).

V is TRBV6-5 and J is TRBJ1-2, with TRBD1 matching 8 bases. CDR3 length: 13 residues. Losses at the gene ends were 5 bases for V and 4 bases for J; bases not matched to a gene: 3. Germline loops: CDR1 MNHEY, CDR2 SVGAGI. CDR3 sequence (DNA): TGTGCCAGCAGTAGGACAGGGCTCTATGGCTACACCTTC. It is translated as CASSRTGLYGYTF.

This chain joins TRBV29-1 and TRBJ2-7; 11 nucleotides match TRBD2. V was pared by 0 bases and J by 6 bases, with 4 bases of the junction left unmatched. Germline-derived CDR1 and CDR2 are SQVTM and ANQGSEA. The CDR3 is 14 residues long. The chain's CDR3 is CSVEDPTSGSEQYF. The CDR3 DNA sequence: TGCAGCGTTGAAGATCCCACTAGCGGGAGCGAGCAGTACTTC.

The gene calls are TRBV4-2 and TRBJ2-5, with 8 positions matching TRBD2. The ends lost 0 bases at V and 2 bases at J; junction bases unmatched: 5. Germline values: CDR1 LGHNA, CDR2 YNFKEQ. The CDR3 consists of 16 residues. CDR3 residues: CASSQETTSGQETQYF. Here the CDR3 DNA reads TGTGCCAGCAGCCAAGAGACAACTAGCGGACAAGAGACCCAGTACTTC.

The rearrangement joins TRBV5-8 to TRBJ2-7, with TRBD1 matching over 7 bases. The J segment lost 0 bases and the V segment lost 4 bases, leaving 13 bases of the junction unmatched. CDR3 length: 17 residues. Germline loops: CDR1 SGHTS, CDR2 YDEGEE. CDR3: CASSHNRGGGHSYEQYF. The CDR3 bases are TGTGCCAGCAGCCATAACAGGGGCGGAGGCCACTCCTACGAGCAGTACTTC.

The chain uses TRBV6-1 and TRBJ2-2; maybe TRBD1 (5 bases). The length of the CDR3 is 14 residues. CDR1 is MNHNS, CDR2 SASEGT, per germline. Trimming left V 7 bases short and J 1 base short, with 10 bases between. Here the CDR3 reads CASKRTRNTGELFF. CDR3 nucleotides: TGTGCCAGCAAGAGGACAAGGAACACCGGGGAGCTGTTTTTT.

The V call is TRBV5-4, the J call TRBJ2-7; 7 bases are shared with TRBD1. The CDR3 is 14 residues long. The germline V gene encodes CDR1 SGHNT and CDR2 YYREEE (reference sequence). The V segment lost 4 bases and the J segment 5 bases; nucleotides outside the gene matches: 9. The CDR3 sequence: CASSHRQGWNEQYF. The CDR3 DNA reads as TGTGCCAGCAGCCATAGACAGGGATGGAACGAGCAGTACTTC.

The J gene is TRBJ1-1, the V gene TRBV7-2; 8 nucleotides agree with TRBD1. The V segment lost 5 bases and the J segment 0 bases; nucleotides outside the gene matches: 5. The CDR3 runs 15 residues. The germline CDR1 and CDR2 sequences are SGHTA and FQGNSA. CDR3 sequence reads: CASSGTGRVNTEAFF. The DNA for the CDR3 is TGTGCCAGCAGCGGGACAGGCAGGGTGAACACTGAAGCTTTCTTT.

This chain uses TRBV5-6 with TRBJ1-1; D is uncertain. The CDR3 runs to 12 residues. The V end lost 4 bases, the J end lost 2 bases, and 6 bases lay between the germline ends. The germline gives CDR1 SGHDT, CDR2 YYEEEE. This chain's CDR3 is CASSRVNTEAFF. The CDR3 region has the DNA TGTGCCAGCAGCCGCGTCAACACTGAAGCTTTCTTT.

The V call is TRBV11-2, the J call TRBJ2-7; D call uncertain. Trimming removed 0 bases from V and 2 bases from J, with 8 bases in between. CDR3 length: 14 amino acids. The germline V gene encodes CDR1 SGHAT and CDR2 FQNNGV. The DNA of the CDR3 is TGTGCCAGCAGCTTAGATACTACCCCCTACGAGCAGTACTTC. As protein: CASSLDTTPYEQYF.

On this clone: This is likely a read error, given that the CDR3 carries no conserved phenylalanine or tryptophan at its end. The limits of the CDR3 on the DNA are not certain, so only TCRdb's listed CDR3 is given. The chain combines TRBV4-2 with TRBJ1-1. The germline V gene encodes CDR1 LGHNA and CDR2 YNFKEQ. Ends included, the CDR3 has 9 residues. CDR3 in amino acids: CASSQGLGL.

V and J are TRBV28 and TRBJ2-7, with TRBD1 identical over 9 bases. Germline V CDR1 and CDR2: MDHEN, SYDVKM. This CDR3 spans 15 amino acids. V shed 1 base and J 7 bases; nucleotides not matched to a gene: 8. The CDR3 nucleotides are TGTGCCAGCAGTTTATCCCTATCGGGACAGGGAGAGCAGTACTTC. It specifies CASSLSLSGQGEQYF.

The chain uses TRBV28 and TRBJ2-1, with TRBD2 identical over 11 bases. Looked up from germline, CDR1 is MDHEN and CDR2 is SYDVKM. The CDR3 length is 15 residues. The V gene end was trimmed by 5 bases and the J gene end by 7 bases; junction bases not matched to a gene: 7. The CDR3 here is CASSATSGKLNEQFF. CDR3 DNA sequence: TGTGCCAGCAGTGCGACTAGCGGGAAATTGAATGAGCAGTTCTTC. Filled out from reference TRBV28 and TRBJ2-1, the complete variable domain reads DVKVTQSSRYLVKRTGEKVFLECVQDMDHENMFWYRQDPGLGLRLIYFSYDVKMKEKGDIPEGYSVSREKKERFSLILESASTNQTSMYLCASSATSGKLNEQFFGPGTRLTVL.